These 23 T cell receptor beta chains were sequenced from one sample in a study of regulatory T cells in long-lasting Graves disease. Time point denoted: newly diagnosed GD, antithyroid drugs for less than 3 months. Isolated PBMC RNA provided the starting material for the TCR library. TCR beta libraries were built with iRepertoire HTBI primers and Arm-PCR of CDR3 regions. TCRdb re-called the multiplex PCR reads with MiXCR, one entry per CDR3 protein. The data show about 330,000 distinct CDR3 sequences, under 20% seen once. This same sample was also part of a study on T cells in Graves' hyperthyroidism and ophthalmopathy.

Sequenced material: peripheral blood mononuclear cells (PBMCs), taken at new diagnosis, from a patient treated with antithyroid drugs. Every receptor here comes from a woman under 30 with Graves disease.

This clonotype was recorded at least ten times. The V call is TRBV2, the J call TRBJ1-4, with D tentatively TRBD1 (5 bases). The CDR3 is 17 amino acids. V was cut by 4 bases and J by 3 bases, with 18 bases left in between. Germline-derived CDR1 and CDR2 are SNHLY and FYNNEI. The CDR3 DNA sequence: TGTGCCAGCAGTGTTGTGGGGGTATTGACGTCTAATGAAAAACTGTTTTTT. Translating gives CASSVVGVLTSNEKLFF.

In this sample, this clonotype turned up many times. J is TRBJ2-1 and V is TRBV28; D gene unclear. The V end was cut by 3 bases, the J end by 4 bases, with 13 bases between. This CDR3 has 15 residues. CDR1 and CDR2 from the germline V gene are MDHEN and SYDVKM. The CDR3 nucleotides read TGTGCCAGCAGTTTGAAGGTAGCCGGGTACAATGAGCAGTTCTTC. Translating gives CASSLKVAGYNEQFF.

This chain connects TRBV6-4 to TRBJ1-1; 7 bases map to TRBD1. CDR3 length: 13 amino acids. V shed 0 bases and J 8 bases; nucleotides not matched to a gene: 3. CDR1 and CDR2 from the germline V gene are MRHNA and SNTAGT. CDR3 protein: CASSDSNRGEAFF. The CDR3, as DNA: TGTGCCAGCAGTGACTCGAACAGGGGAGAAGCTTTCTTT.

This clonotype was detected a few times. The chain combines TRBV6-5 with TRBJ2-3, with D unresolved. The CDR3 loop spans 16 amino acids. CDR1 and CDR2 from the germline V gene are MNHEY and SVGAGI. V shed 2 bases and J shed 1 base, with 13 bases lying between them. The CDR3 bases are TGTGCCAGCAGTTACCTCAACCCGACGGGCACAGATACGCAGTATTTT. Protein product: CASSYLNPTGTDTQYF.

This clonotype was counted ten times or more. The chain links TRBV11-2 to TRBJ2-3; 9 nucleotides match TRBD1. This CDR3 comprises 15 residues. With 6 bases clipped from V and 4 bases from J, the junction kept 8 bases outside the gene matches. Germline assignment: CDR1 SGHAT and CDR2 FQNNGV. The chain's CDR3 is CASRIGTGPSDTQYF. As DNA, the CDR3 is TGTGCCAGCAGGATAGGGACAGGGCCATCAGATACGCAGTATTTT.

This clonotype was counted many times. This chain links TRBV2 with TRBJ2-7; tentative D call: TRBD1 (5 bases). The V gene lost 6 bases and the J gene lost 3 bases, with 12 bases spanning the gap. The V gene's germline CDR1 is SNHLY and CDR2 FYNNEI. This CDR3 spans 13 amino acids. The CDR3, as DNA: TGTGCCAGCAGGAGGACAAGTTACTACGAGCAGTACTTC. Translating gives CASRRTSYYEQYF.

Notes on this clonotype: With only one base between it and a far larger clone, this is likely a read error. The chain couples TRBV11-3 to TRBJ2-3; 15 nucleotides align to TRBD2. CDR3 length equals 18 residues. From germline, CDR1 is SGHNT and CDR2 YENEEA. CDR3 sequence reads: CASSSGLAGGMILDRQYF. The CDR3 nucleotides are TGTGCCAGCAGCTCGGGACTAGCGGGAGGCATGATATTGGATAGGCAGTATTTT.

This clonotype was observed at least ten times. The chain uses TRBV5-1 and TRBJ2-5, with a possible D match to TRBD2 (6 bases). The germline V and J ends were trimmed by 2 bases and 5 bases, with 16 bases remaining between them. The germline V gene encodes CDR1 SGHRS and CDR2 YFSETQ. There are 15 residues in the CDR3. For the CDR3, the DNA is TGCGCCAGCAGCTTTTTCCTGACGGGAGACGAGACCCAGTACTTC. As protein: CASSFFLTGDETQYF.

In this sample, this clonotype turned up many times. V is TRBV20-1 and J is TRBJ2-3, with a tentative D call TRBD2 (5 bases). CDR1 is DFQATT and CDR2 is SNEGSKA in the germline V gene (reference sequence). Trimming left V 1 base short and J 2 bases short, with 13 bases between. The CDR3 loop spans 15 amino acids. The CDR3 bases are TGCAGTGCTAGAGGCTTAACGGGGAACACAGATACGCAGTATTTT. Encoded protein: CSARGLTGNTDTQYF.

This clonotype has ten or more counts. CDR3: CASSSGTGVRNEQFF. CDR3 DNA sequence: TGTGCCAGCAGTTCCGGGACGGGGGTTCGGAATGAGCAGTTCTTC. The gene calls are TRBV2 and TRBJ2-1; D may be TRBD2 (6 bases). V was shortened by 5 bases and J by 7 bases, with 18 bases between the two germline ends. This CDR3 contains 15 residues. Germline values: CDR1 SNHLY, CDR2 FYNNEI.

J is TRBJ2-5 and V is TRBV6-1; no clear D. Germline assignment: CDR1 MNHNS and CDR2 SASEGT. CDR3 length: 16 amino acids. V was shortened by 6 bases and J by 5 bases, with 22 bases between the two germline ends. The CDR3 is CASSPRVFSRGETQYF. Here the CDR3 DNA reads TGTGCCAGCAGCCCGAGAGTTTTCTCTCGCGGTGAGACCCAGTACTTC.

This clonotype has a handful of counts. The V call is TRBV13, the J call TRBJ2-7; the D gene could be TRBD1 or TRBD2 (5 bases each). CDR1 is PRHDT, CDR2 FYEKMQ, per germline (reference sequence). Deletions cut 5 bases from V and 3 bases from J, with 14 bases between. This CDR3 contains 14 residues. The CDR3 protein is CASSGRGGNYEQYF. DNA of the CDR3: TGTGCCAGCAGCGGACGTGGGGGAAACTACGAGCAGTACTTC. The whole variable domain, remainder taken from reference TRBV13 and TRBJ2-7, is AAGVIQSPRHLIKEKRETATLKCYPIPRHDTVYWYQQGPGQDPQFLISFYEKMQSDKGSIPDRFSAQQFSDYHSELNMSSLELGDSALYFCASSGRGGNYEQYFGPGTRLTVT.

There are many counts of this clonotype. The chain couples TRBV7-8 to TRBJ1-2; weak D call: TRBD1 (6 bases). The CDR3 spans 17 residues. Trimming took 5 bases from V and 4 from J, leaving 23 bases between them. Germline V lookup: CDR1 SGHVS, CDR2 FQNEAQ. The CDR3 coding sequence is TGTGCCAGCAGCGACACCCGAATGACAGGTCGAATCTATGGCTACACCTTC. This encodes CASSDTRMTGRIYGYTF. The complete variable domain, with remaining parts taken from reference TRBV7-8 and TRBJ1-2, reads GAGVSQSPRYKVAKRGQDVALRCDPISGHVSLFWYQQALGQGPEFLTYFQNEAQLDKSGLPSDRFFAERPEGSVSTLKIQRTQQEDSAVYLCASSDTRMTGRIYGYTFGSGTRLTVV.

Ten or more counts support this clonotype. The chain links TRBV3-1 to TRBJ2-2; TRBD1 agrees at 7 bases. The junction had 4 bases not matched to a gene; V was cut back by 1 base and J by 5 bases. Per the germline V gene, CDR1 is LGHDT and CDR2 is YNNKEL (reference sequence). This CDR3 is 15 amino acids long. The CDR3 sequence: CASSQARQGTGELFF. Written as DNA, the CDR3 is TGTGCCAGCAGCCAAGCCCGACAGGGAACCGGGGAGCTGTTTTTT. Using reference TRBV3-1 and TRBJ2-2 for the parts outside the CDR3, the full variable domain is DTAVSQTPKYLVTQMGNDKSIKCEQNLGHDTMYWYKQDSKKFLKIMFSYNNKELIINETVPNRFSPKSPDKAHLNLHINSLELGDSAVYFCASSQARQGTGELFFGEGSRLTVL.

This clonotype was seen repeatedly, ten times or more. The gene calls are TRBV6-1 and TRBJ1-1; 10 nucleotides align to TRBD1. This CDR3 spans 15 amino acids. Germline values: CDR1 MNHNS, CDR2 SASEGT. V trimming: 6 bases; J trimming: 3 bases; junction bases outside the gene matches: 7. CDR3 coding DNA: TGTGCCAGCAGGCGCCACGACAGGGGGCACACTGAAGCTTTCTTT. Translation gives CASRRHDRGHTEAFF.

This clonotype was seen at least ten times. The chain is built from TRBV11-2 and TRBJ2-1, with 9 nucleotides matching TRBD2. The J segment lost 9 bases and the V segment lost 5 bases, leaving 8 bases of the junction unmatched. The CDR3 is made up of 14 amino acids. Germline V gene sequence: CDR1 SGHAT, CDR2 FQNNGV. The CDR3 is CASSKTSGKGEQFF. The CDR3 region has the DNA TGTGCCAGCAGCAAGACTAGCGGTAAAGGTGAGCAGTTCTTC.

The rearrangement links TRBV7-6 to TRBJ1-1; 8 bases are shared with TRBD1. CDR1 SGHVS and CDR2 FNYEAQ come from the germline V gene. The trim removed 5 bases at V and 5 bases at J, leaving 7 bases unmatched. The CDR3 length is 14 residues. CDR3 sequence reads: CASSNDRGLTEAFF. The CDR3, as DNA: TGTGCCAGCAGCAACGACAGGGGATTGACTGAAGCTTTCTTT.

This clonotype was seen repeatedly, ten times or more. The CDR3 loop reads CASIHPTRYF. The DNA of the CDR3 is TGTGCCAGCATTCACCCGACTAGGTACTTC. J is TRBJ2-7 and V is TRBV28, with D perhaps TRBD2 (6 bases). Germline values: CDR1 MDHEN, CDR2 SYDVKM. The CDR3 is made up of 10 amino acids. Trimming took 7 bases from V and 12 from J, leaving 13 bases between them.

This clonotype was observed at least ten times. V gene TRBV6-1 combines with J gene TRBJ1-1, with D unclear. Trimming took 7 bases from V and 4 from J, leaving 13 bases between them. This CDR3 spans 13 amino acids. CDR1 and CDR2 from the germline V gene are MNHNS and SASEGT. CDR3 residues: CASTAGAPTEAFF. CDR3 DNA: TGTGCCAGCACTGCGGGCGCTCCCACTGAAGCTTTCTTT.

Of note for this clonotype: Since a much larger clone is just one base distant, this may be a read error. The CDR3 DNA reads as TGTGTCAACGGGGACAGAAACACTGAAGCTTTCTTT. It encodes CVNGDRNTEAFF. The V gene is TRBV5-5, the J gene TRBJ1-1; TRBD1 aligns across 7 bases. This CDR3 is built from 12 residues. The germline CDR1 and CDR2 sequences are SGHKS and YYEKEE (reference sequence).

To note about this clonotype: Compared with germline, one end of the junction differs, possibly owing to a read error. This chain links TRBV3-1 with TRBJ1-1, with D perhaps TRBD1 (5 bases). The CDR3 has 14 amino acids. Germline V gives CDR1 LGHDT, CDR2 YNNKEL (reference sequence). CDR3: CANSHVSGGTEAFF. The CDR3 DNA is TGTGCCAACAGCCATGTTAGCGGGGGTACTGAAGCTTTCTTT.

In this sample, this clonotype turned up many times. The V call is TRBV9, the J call TRBJ2-7; D gene uncertain. Germline CDR1 is SGDLS and CDR2 is YYNGEE. This CDR3 contains 12 residues. V gave up 8 bases and J gave up 1 base, with 10 bases separating them. CDR3 loop: CASGQTSYEQYF. The CDR3 DNA reads TGTGCCAGTGGTCAGACTTCCTACGAGCAGTACTTC.

In its sample, this clonotype was seen many times. J is TRBJ2-7 and V is TRBV11-2; 8 positions match TRBD1. V shed 4 bases, J shed 4 bases, and the junction held 9 bases outside the gene matches. CDR1 is SGHAT, CDR2 FQNNGV, per germline. The CDR3 is made up of 15 amino acids. Here the CDR3 reads CASSYRTGTYYEQYF. In DNA form, the CDR3 reads TGTGCCAGCAGCTATCGGACAGGGACCTATTACGAGCAGTACTTC.